A single sample is the source of the 4 T cell receptor beta chains below, sequenced in a study of cytomegalovirus exposure and HLA in healthy donors. Primers for the PCR totalled 60 Vbeta and 13 Jbeta. The method was immunoSEQ multiplex PCR; TCRdb's version includes in-frame clones alone and lacks a portion of them. This repertoire shows 120,000 or so clones, around three quarters found once; its top ten account for roughly 6%. The source material was PBMCs. The source of these receptors is a woman between 35 and 50 years old in good health and CMV-seronegative.

Here the CDR3 DNA reads TGTGCCAGCAGGTCAACCGGAGGGGGCGAGACCTACGAGCAGTACTTC. It yields the protein CASRSTGGGETYEQYF. The J gene is TRBJ2-7, the V gene TRBV28; D might be TRBD1 (7 bases). The CDR3 runs to 16 residues. Trimming shortened V by 6 bases and J by 2 bases, and 20 bases separated the two germline ends. Germline CDR1 is MDHEN and CDR2 is SYDVKM.

The gene calls are TRBV7-9 and TRBJ2-3; weak D call: TRBD2 (6 bases). The V and J ends lost 5 bases and 2 bases respectively, with 11 bases between them. The V gene's germline CDR1 is SEHNR and CDR2 FQNEAQ (reference sequence). This CDR3 contains 14 residues. CDR3 loop: CASSTGTFTDTQYF. The CDR3 DNA reads as TGTGCCAGCAGCACCGGGACTTTCACAGATACGCAGTATTTT.

The V call is TRBV6-5, the J call TRBJ1-4; unclear D gene. The germline V gene encodes CDR1 MNHEY and CDR2 SVGAGI. The CDR3 runs 13 residues. Between the trimmed V and J ends, which lost 6 bases and 2 bases, there was a span of 7 bases. In DNA, the CDR3 is TGTGCCAGCAGCCCGTTTACTAATGAAAAACTGTTTTTT. Translated: CASSPFTNEKLFF.

The gene calls are TRBV4-3 and TRBJ1-2, with D unclear. The CDR3 covers 13 residues. Germline lookup yields CDR1 LGHNA and CDR2 YSLEER. V lost 4 bases, J lost 5 bases, and 11 bases lay in between. CDR3 sequence reads: CASSPERTYGYTF. CDR3 bases: TGCGCCAGCAGCCCCGAGCGGACTTATGGCTACACCTTC.